This TCR beta chain was recovered during a study of blood T cell repertoires in COVID-19. Trimming pared 2 bases from V and 8 bases from J, leaving 7 bases between. Germline V CDR1 and CDR2: MNHNS, SASEGT. The CDR3 runs 12 residues. Profiling relied on immunoSEQ multiplex PCR, and the TCRdb table lists in-frame clones only, not all of them. The table lists under 450,000 clones, 81% of them singletons. Sequencing was carried out using peripheral blood. This chain uses TRBV6-1 with TRBJ2-1; D gene unclear. The TCR sequence derives from a human donor with acute or convalescent COVID-19. The donor label of this sample is uncertain. CDR3 sequence: CASSESADEQFF. The CDR3 DNA is TGTGCCAGCAGTGAATCCGCGGATGAGCAGTTCTTC.